This T cell receptor beta chain was observed in a study of regulatory T cells in long-lasting Graves disease. About the study: Persistent cases were those of Graves' disease that involved over 5 years of antithyroid drugs with positive TSH receptor antibodies. Whole-study results and caveats: A limited number of samples was an acknowledged limitation. Persistent cases favored TRBV28, TRBJ1-2 and TRBJ2-5.

Details on this clonotype: Antigen: not known.

The CDR3 loop spans 17 amino acids. The germline V and J ends were trimmed by 0 bases and 7 bases, with 19 bases remaining between them. Germline-derived CDR1 and CDR2 are SGHDN and FVKESK. Researchers made TCR beta libraries by using iRepertoire HTBI primers and running Arm-PCR on CDR3 regions. TCRdb re-derived calls from the multiplex PCR reads in MiXCR, one entry per CDR3 protein. The sample carries roughly 470,000 distinct CDR3 sequences, around 20% recorded once. Time point indicated: persistent/refractory GD, antithyroid drugs over 5 years with positive TRAb. PBMC-extracted RNA yielded the TCR library.

The source is a female donor with Graves disease. This sequence joins TRBV14 and TRBJ2-4; D is possibly TRBD2 (5 bases). This sample comprised peripheral blood mononuclear cells (PBMCs), obtained when the disease was refractory, from a patient treated with antithyroid drugs. CDR3 nucleotides: TGTGCCAGCAGCCAAGAGGTTGGAGGTCTGGGATGGAACATTCAGTACTTC. Protein product: CASSQEVGGLGWNIQYF.